What follows are 23 T cell receptor beta chains derived from one specimen sequenced in a study of T cell responses to AZD1222 COVID-19 vaccine. Measured with immunoSEQ multiplex PCR; TCRdb has only the in-frame clones, and not every one. The table lists some 130,000 clones, 80% to 95% of them singletons. The sample consisted of peripheral blood, taken 28 days after the second AZD1222 dose. The receptors were sampled from an adult who received the AZD1222 COVID-19 vaccine.

A single count supports this clone. This sequence joins TRBV5-1 and TRBJ2-2, with D possibly matching TRBD1 (5 bases). Germline V CDR1 and CDR2: SGHRS, YFSETQ. The CDR3 consists of 17 residues. Trimming took off 2 bases at V and 0 bases at J, with 14 bases between the two ends. CDR3 in amino acids: CASSFGGAGTNTGELFF. In DNA form, the CDR3 reads TGCGCCAGCAGCTTTGGTGGGGCAGGAACGAACACCGGGGAGCTGTTTTTT.

The chain carries TRBV15 and TRBJ1-3; no reliable D call. CDR3 length equals 16 residues. V was pared by 0 bases and J by 0 bases, with 9 bases between. Germline V CDR1 and CDR2: LNHNV, YYDKDF (reference sequence). Here the CDR3 reads CATSRDPQSSGNTIYF. CDR3 sequence (DNA): TGTGCCACCAGCAGAGATCCTCAGTCCTCTGGAAACACCATATATTTT.

The rearrangement links TRBV28 to TRBJ1-6; 8 nucleotides align to TRBD1. Trimming cost V 9 bases and J 7 bases; bases outside gene matches: 11. Germline V gene lookup returns CDR1 MDHEN and CDR2 SYDVKM. The CDR3 contains 15 residues. The CDR3 coding sequence is TGTGCCAGTGATCCTTCCAGGACAGGGAATTCACCCCTCCACTTT. It encodes CASDPSRTGNSPLHF.

The chain is built from TRBV30 and TRBJ2-7, with 9 bases fitting TRBD2. Germline V gene sequence: CDR1 GTSNPN, CDR2 SVGIG (reference sequence). This CDR3 contains 14 residues. Unmatched junction bases numbered 4, after V lost 1 base and J lost 3 bases. The CDR3 is CAWSETSGVYEQYF. CDR3 in DNA: TGTGCCTGGAGTGAGACTAGCGGAGTCTACGAGCAGTACTTC.

This clone appeared a single time. This rearrangement joins TRBV10-3 to TRBJ2-3; TRBD2 aligns across 8 bases. This CDR3 spans 21 amino acids. CDR1 and CDR2 (germline): ENHRY, SYGVKD. V dropped 6 bases and J dropped 0; count of bases not matched to a gene: 23. CDR3 amino acids: CAIRPTGTSDPLYSSTDTQYF. The CDR3 region has the DNA TGTGCCATCAGACCAACCGGGACTAGTGACCCCCTCTACTCTAGCACAGATACGCAGTATTTT.

V and J are TRBV24-1 and TRBJ2-2; D not certain. The CDR3 extends over 16 amino acids. In germline, CDR1 is KGHDR, CDR2 SFDVKD. The V end was cut by 1 base, the J end by 0 bases, with 8 bases between. The CDR3, as DNA: TGTGCCACCAGTGATTTTACTGGCGCGAACACCGGGGAGCTGTTTTTT. Encoded protein: CATSDFTGANTGELFF.

The chain is built from TRBV6-5 and TRBJ2-7; D gene uncertain. There are 15 residues in the CDR3. Germline V gene data show CDR1 as MNHEY and CDR2 as SVGAGI. Between the trimmed V and J ends, which lost 2 bases and 0 bases, there was a span of 11 bases. CDR3 in amino acids: CASSYDSPSSYEQYF. CDR3 nucleotides: TGTGCCAGCAGTTACGACTCCCCGAGCTCCTACGAGCAGTACTTC.

The rearrangement links TRBV29-1 to TRBJ2-3; 10 bases match TRBD2. Trimming at V came to 4 bases and at J to 5 bases, leaving 6 bases not matched to a gene. The CDR3 is made up of 14 amino acids. In germline, CDR1 is SQVTM, CDR2 ANQGSEA. CDR3 sequence (DNA): TGCAGCGTTGGGCTAGCGGGAGTGGGAGATACGCAGTATTTT. This encodes CSVGLAGVGDTQYF.

The genes are TRBV6-4 and TRBJ1-2, with 9 bases fitting TRBD1. The J segment lost 4 bases and the V segment lost 6 bases, leaving 6 bases of the junction unmatched. This CDR3 has 14 residues. The germline gives CDR1 MRHNA, CDR2 SNTAGT. CDR3 sequence: CASRPGQGPYGYTF. In DNA, the CDR3 is TGTGCCAGCAGACCGGGACAGGGACCCTATGGCTACACCTTC.

This chain links TRBV5-1 with TRBJ1-1; D is possibly TRBD1 (5 bases). This CDR3 is 14 amino acids long. Germline V CDR1 and CDR2: SGHRS, YFSETQ. Trimming stripped 3 bases from V and 0 bases from J, with 9 bases between. CDR3 region: CASSSGLLNTEAFF. CDR3 DNA: TGCGCCAGCAGCTCGGGACTGTTGAACACTGAAGCTTTCTTT. The whole variable domain, remainder taken from reference TRBV5-1 and TRBJ1-1, is KAGVTQTPRYLIKTRGQQVTLSCSPISGHRSVSWYQQTPGQGLQFLFEYFSETQRNKGNFPGRFSGRQFSNSRSEMNVSTLELGDSALYLCASSSGLLNTEAFFGQGTRLTVV.

The rearrangement uses TRBV6-2 or TRBV6-3 and TRBJ1-1; perhaps TRBD1 as D (5 bases). V was pared by 5 bases and J by 2 bases, with 18 bases between. CDR3 length equals 16 residues. The V gene's germline CDR1 is MNHEY and CDR2 SVGEGT. CDR3 sequence (DNA): TGTGCCAGCAGTCGCCCCGTGGGGGTGGGAAACACTGAAGCTTTCTTT. Protein sequence: CASSRPVGVGNTEAFF.

The V and J genes are TRBV19 and TRBJ2-5; weak D call: TRBD2 (5 bases). There are 13 residues in the CDR3. The germline CDR1 and CDR2 sequences are LNHDA and SQIVND (reference sequence). Trimming cost V 5 bases and J 1 base, with 8 bases left between them. The CDR3 nucleotides read TGTGCCAGTAGTGTGAGGGCCCAAGAGACCCAGTACTTC. As protein: CASSVRAQETQYF. Filled out from reference TRBV19 and TRBJ2-5, the complete variable domain reads DGGITQSPKYLFRKEGQNVTLSCEQNLNHDAMYWYRQDPGQGLRLIYYSQIVNDFQKGDIAEGYSVSREKKESFPLTVTSAQKNPTAFYLCASSVRAQETQYFGPGTRLLVL.

The chain is built from TRBV2 and TRBJ1-2; 8 bases align to TRBD1. V dropped 6 bases and J dropped 4; count of bases not matched to a gene: 1. The CDR3 spans 12 residues. The germline V gene encodes CDR1 SNHLY and CDR2 FYNNEI. Here the CDR3 reads CASSGQGYGYTF. CDR3 in DNA: TGTGCCAGCAGCGGACAGGGCTATGGCTACACCTTC.

The chain uses TRBV9 and TRBJ1-6; D is ambiguous. V lost 0 bases, J lost 7 bases, and 5 bases lay in between. The CDR3 totals 13 residues. Germline V gene lookup returns CDR1 SGDLS and CDR2 YYNGEE. CDR3 DNA: TGTGCCAGCAGCGTAGCCGGGAATTCACCCCTCCACTTT. Residues: CASSVAGNSPLHF.

V gene TRBV28 combines with J gene TRBJ2-7; TRBD1 matches at 9 bases. The CDR3 length is 14 residues. In germline, CDR1 is MDHEN, CDR2 SYDVKM. The V gene end was trimmed by 5 bases and the J gene end by 6 bases; junction bases not matched to a gene: 8. The CDR3 bases are TGTGCCAGCAGTCCTACAGGGGGCGGCTTCGAGCAGTACTTC. The encoded protein is CASSPTGGGFEQYF.

The table lists this clone with a count of one. This chain uses TRBV10-3 with TRBJ1-1; 7 nucleotides line up with TRBD1. CDR3 length: 16 amino acids. V shed 0 bases and J 5 bases; nucleotides not matched to a gene: 9. CDR1 ENHRY and CDR2 SYGVKD come from the germline V gene. CDR3 DNA: TGTGCCATCAGTGAGTCAGCGACAGGGTTTGGGACTGAAGCTTTCTTT. Residues: CAISESATGFGTEAFF.

V usage is TRBV5-1 and J usage is TRBJ2-7, with 7 positions matching TRBD1. The junction had 7 bases not matched to a gene; V was cut back by 4 bases and J by 3 bases. The CDR3 loop spans 14 amino acids. The germline CDR1 and CDR2 sequences are SGHRS and YFSETQ. DNA of the CDR3: TGCGCCAGCAGCGCCTCGACAGGGATCTACGAGCAGTACTTC. This sequence encodes CASSASTGIYEQYF.

The chain's CDR3 is CAIRPPTGSYGYTF. The CDR3 DNA sequence: TGTGCCATCAGGCCCCCCACAGGGAGCTATGGCTACACCTTC. V is TRBV10-3 and J is TRBJ1-2; D perhaps matches TRBD1 (6 bases). The V and J ends lost 6 bases and 4 bases respectively, with 15 bases between them. The CDR3 loop spans 14 amino acids. Germline loops: CDR1 ENHRY, CDR2 SYGVKD.

The rearrangement links TRBV28 to TRBJ1-2, with D possibly matching TRBD1 (6 bases). Germline CDR1 reads MDHEN; CDR2 reads SYDVKM. The CDR3 extends over 15 amino acids. V was clipped by 3 bases and J by 6 bases, with 17 bases between them. CDR3 residues: CASSFTQGSRHGYTF. In nucleotides, the CDR3 is TGTGCCAGCAGTTTTACACAGGGTTCCCGCCATGGCTACACCTTC.

V usage is TRBV28 and J usage is TRBJ2-7, with no clear D. The CDR3 has 14 residues. The germline V and J ends were trimmed by 3 bases and 3 bases, with 12 bases remaining between them. Germline V gives CDR1 MDHEN, CDR2 SYDVKM. The CDR3 here is CASSFLVSSYEQYF. In nucleotides, the CDR3 is TGTGCCAGCAGTTTTTTGGTGTCTAGCTACGAGCAGTACTTC.

This clone was seen only a few times. The chain couples TRBV29-1 to TRBJ1-3; D unresolved. Trimming removed 1 base at V and 4 bases at J, with 5 bases between. Germline CDR1 is SQVTM and CDR2 is ANQGSEA. The CDR3 is 12 amino acids. The CDR3 DNA reads TGCAGCGTTGAAGCGGTCGGAAACACCATATATTTT. It encodes CSVEAVGNTIYF.

This clone showed up just once. This chain uses TRBV5-8 with TRBJ2-5, with 13 nucleotides matching TRBD2. V lost 3 bases, J lost 5 bases, and 1 base stayed unmatched. The CDR3 has 14 residues. CDR1 is SGHTS and CDR2 is YDEGEE in the germline V gene. The CDR3 here is CASSWTSGSETQYF. DNA for the CDR3: TGTGCCAGCAGCTGGACTAGCGGGAGTGAGACCCAGTACTTC.

The chain combines TRBV4-2 with TRBJ1-2; perhaps TRBD1 as D (5 bases). Between the trimmed V and J ends, which lost 0 bases and 1 base, there was a span of 9 bases. Germline CDR1 LGHNA, CDR2 YNFKEQ. The CDR3 spans 15 residues. The CDR3 DNA reads TGTGCCAGCAGCCAAGATAGGGACGGTAACTATGGCTACACCTTC. This encodes CASSQDRDGNYGYTF.